These 2 T cell receptor beta chains share one sample of origin, sequenced in a study of shared clonotypes between healthy human individuals. Produced via immunoSEQ multiplex PCR; TCRdb's table is partial and in-frame only. The sample contains millions of clones, 85% to 95% of which appear only once. The sequencing input was naive CD4+ T cells from PBMCs. Subset indicated: CD45RA+ positively selected. Receptors originate from a young man in good health. Some clones in this sample may be carry-over from other donors' samples.

This clone was counted between two and nine times. The chain recombines TRBV6-4 with TRBJ2-2; no clear D gene. The germline V gene has CDR1 MRHNA and CDR2 SNTAGT. Trimming pared 5 bases from V and 0 bases from J, leaving 7 bases between. CDR3 length equals 14 residues. CDR3 nucleotides: TGTGCCAGCAGTCGGCAGACGAACACCGGGGAGCTGTTTTTT. This encodes CASSRQTNTGELFF.

The gene calls are TRBV6-1 and TRBJ2-1, with D tentatively TRBD1 or TRBD2 (5 bases each). V was shortened by 4 bases and J by 4 bases, with 17 bases between the two germline ends. The length of the CDR3 is 16 residues. Germline V gene data show CDR1 as MNHNS and CDR2 as SASEGT. The CDR3 sequence: CASSALFLWGYNEQFF. In nucleotides, the CDR3 is TGTGCCAGCAGTGCCCTCTTTTTATGGGGGTACAATGAGCAGTTCTTC.